These 20 T cell receptor beta chains came from one sample sequenced in a study of blood T cell repertoires in COVID-19. Data came from immunoSEQ multiplex PCR; TCRdb stores just in-frame clones and leaves some out. The repertoire holds 60,000 to 85,000 clones, with about nine tenths as singletons. Material: peripheral blood. Receptors originate from an elderly woman with active or convalescent COVID-19.

The rearrangement uses TRBV6-5 and TRBJ1-5; D ambiguous. Looked up from germline, CDR1 is MNHEY and CDR2 is SVGAGI. Trimming shortened V by 1 base and J by 5 bases, and 9 bases separated the two germline ends. The CDR3 spans 14 residues. The CDR3 sequence: CASSYLNSYQPQHF. The CDR3, as DNA: TGTGCCAGCAGTTACTTGAACAGTTATCAGCCCCAGCATTTT.

A word on this clone: Relative to the germline gene, one junction end is altered; a read error may explain this. The chain employs TRBV3-1 (or the pseudogene TRBV3-2) and TRBJ1-2; no clear D gene. This CDR3 has 15 amino acids. Germline V gene sequence: CDR1 LGHDT, CDR2 YNNKEL (reference sequence). The DNA for the CDR3 is TGTGCCAGCAGCCAAGGAAGTTTGGCGGACTATGGCCACACCTTC. Translating it yields CASSQGSLADYGHTF.

This rearrangement joins TRBV3-1 (or the pseudogene TRBV3-2) to TRBJ1-5; D uncertain. The ends were cut back, 1 base at V and 6 bases at J, with 7 bases in the middle. The CDR3 spans 13 residues. The V gene's germline CDR1 is LGHDT and CDR2 YNNKEL (reference sequence). As DNA, the CDR3 is TGTGCCAGCAGCCAAGGGTCCGGTCAGCCCCAGCATTTT. Translation: CASSQGSGQPQHF.

The V and J genes are TRBV4-3 and TRBJ1-4, with 8 bases matching TRBD1. This CDR3 has 19 amino acids. Germline V gene sequence: CDR1 LGHNA, CDR2 YSLEER. Trimming took 1 base from V and 2 from J; bases not matched to a gene: 12. In DNA, the CDR3 is TGCGCCAGCAGCCAAGTTTTATTCCAGGGGGCGCGGACTAATGAAAAACTGTTTTTT. It translates to CASSQVLFQGARTNEKLFF.

This sequence joins TRBV19 and TRBJ1-5; D unresolved. V was cut by 10 bases and J by 0 bases, with 16 bases left in between. This CDR3 contains 15 residues. Per germline, CDR1 LNHDA and CDR2 SQIVND (reference sequence). CDR3 sequence reads: CATNEGRNSNQPQHF. As DNA, the CDR3 is TGTGCCACTAACGAGGGTCGCAATAGCAATCAGCCCCAGCATTTT.

The rearrangement joins TRBV19 to TRBJ2-2; TRBD2 aligns across 9 bases. CDR3 length equals 14 residues. Germline V gene data show CDR1 as LNHDA and CDR2 as SQIVND (reference sequence). The V gene end was trimmed by 6 bases and the J gene end by 8 bases; junction bases not matched to a gene: 7. DNA of the CDR3: TGTGCCAGTAGGGTAGCGGGGGCCGCTGGGGAGCTGTTTTTT. It is translated as CASRVAGAAGELFF.

The CDR3 spells CASSLASGGAYEQYF. CDR3 sequence (DNA): TGTGCCAGCAGCTTAGCTAGCGGGGGGGCCTACGAGCAGTACTTC. The V gene is TRBV7-2, the J gene TRBJ2-7, with TRBD2 matching over 11 bases. The V and J ends lost 0 bases and 2 bases, in that order; junction bases with no gene match: 0. CDR3 length equals 15 residues. Germline CDR1 SGHTA, CDR2 FQGNSA.

The J gene is TRBJ1-1, the V gene TRBV9, with TRBD1 as a possible D gene (5 bases). The CDR3 has 17 residues. The germline V gene encodes CDR1 SGDLS and CDR2 YYNGEE. The germline V and J ends were trimmed by 0 bases and 2 bases, with 17 bases remaining between them. The chain's CDR3 is CASSVGQLGELNTEAFF. The CDR3 bases are TGTGCCAGCAGCGTAGGACAGCTTGGGGAACTAAACACTGAAGCTTTCTTT.

V usage is TRBV4-3 and J usage is TRBJ2-2, with D tentatively TRBD1 (6 bases). The V end lost 1 base, the J end lost 0 bases, and 6 bases lay between the germline ends. The CDR3 runs 15 residues. The germline CDR1 and CDR2 sequences are LGHNA and YSLEER. The CDR3 sequence: CASSQAGANTGELFF. As DNA, the CDR3 is TGCGCCAGCAGCCAAGCAGGGGCGAACACCGGGGAGCTGTTTTTT.

This clone was observed once. This chain joins TRBV10-3 and TRBJ2-1, with 8 positions matching TRBD2. Germline lookup yields CDR1 ENHRY and CDR2 SYGVKD. V trimming: 3 bases; J trimming: 0 bases; junction bases outside the gene matches: 7. This CDR3 region has 17 residues. CDR3: CAISDSRGGFSYNEQFF. The CDR3 nucleotides are TGTGCCATCAGTGATTCTCGCGGGGGGTTCTCCTACAATGAGCAGTTCTTC.

The chain recombines TRBV7-2 with TRBJ2-3, with a possible D match to TRBD2 (6 bases). Trimming removed 5 bases from V and 5 bases from J, with 11 bases in between. The CDR3 contains 13 residues. Germline V gene data show CDR1 as SGHTA and CDR2 as FQGNSA. CDR3 DNA sequence: TGTGCCAGCAGCGTACGGGGAGGAGATACGCAGTATTTT. Its protein is CASSVRGGDTQYF. The variable domain in full, with the rest retrieved from reference TRBV7-2 and TRBJ2-3, is GAGVSQSPSNKVTEKGKDVELRCDPISGHTALYWYRQSLGQGLEFLIYFQGNSAPDKSGLPSDRFSAERTGGSVSTLTIQRTQQEDSAVYLCASSVRGGDTQYFGPGTRLTVL.

This chain links TRBV7-2 with TRBJ2-2; TRBD2 might be the D (5 bases). V was pared by 5 bases and J by 4 bases, with 11 bases between. CDR1 SGHTA and CDR2 FQGNSA come from the germline V gene. The CDR3 totals 14 residues. The CDR3 DNA reads TGTGCCAGCAGCGCAGAAGGGAGCACCGGGGAGCTGTTTTTT. Translating it yields CASSAEGSTGELFF. The complete variable domain, with remaining parts taken from reference TRBV7-2 and TRBJ2-2, reads GAGVSQSPSNKVTEKGKDVELRCDPISGHTALYWYRQSLGQGLEFLIYFQGNSAPDKSGLPSDRFSAERTGGSVSTLTIQRTQQEDSAVYLCASSAEGSTGELFFGEGSRLTVL.

The chain has TRBV6-2 or TRBV6-3 and TRBJ2-4, with unresolved D. The CDR3 spans 16 residues. Trimming pared 6 bases from V and 0 bases from J, leaving 15 bases between. Looked up from germline, CDR1 is MNHEY and CDR2 is SVGEGT. The CDR3 spells CASSLGSKLAKNIQYF. CDR3 in DNA: TGTGCCAGCAGCCTCGGGTCCAAACTAGCCAAAAACATTCAGTACTTC.

The chain uses TRBV28 and TRBJ1-4; possibly TRBD1 for D (5 bases). The germline V gene encodes CDR1 MDHEN and CDR2 SYDVKM. This CDR3 spans 15 amino acids. V was pared by 3 bases and J by 7 bases, with 15 bases between. Here the CDR3 reads CASSLSSGGGEKLFF. For the CDR3, the DNA is TGTGCCAGCAGTTTGAGCTCCGGGGGTGGTGAAAAACTGTTTTTT.

The rearrangement uses TRBV5-5 and TRBJ2-5; no definite D call. Germline V CDR1 and CDR2: SGHKS, YYEKEE (reference sequence). The germline V and J ends were trimmed by 1 base and 5 bases, with 6 bases remaining between them. This CDR3 spans 12 amino acids. The CDR3 DNA follows: TGTGCCAGCAGCTTGCTGGGCGAGACCCAGTACTTC. It translates to CASSLLGETQYF.

The chain has TRBV5-8 and TRBJ1-2, with D unclear. Looked up from germline, CDR1 is SGHTS and CDR2 is YDEGEE. The CDR3 consists of 14 residues. V was shortened by 3 bases and J by 5 bases, with 14 bases between the two germline ends. This chain's CDR3 is CASSSLRAMYGYTF. CDR3 coding DNA: TGTGCCAGCAGCTCCTTACGAGCAATGTATGGCTACACCTTC. The full variable domain, in which reference TRBV5-8 and TRBJ1-2 provide the parts outside the CDR3, is EAGVTQSPTHLIKTRGQQATLRCSPISGHTSVYWYQQALGLGLQFLLWYDEGEERNRGNFPPRFSGRQFPNYSSELNVNALELEDSALYLCASSSLRAMYGYTFGSGTRLTVV.

The CDR3 DNA reads as TGTGCCAGCCAACCCGCATTAGCGGGGATTAACGATGAGCAGTTCTTC. Its translation: CASQPALAGINDEQFF. The rearrangement joins TRBV2 to TRBJ2-1; 8 bases line up with TRBD2. V shed 8 bases, J shed 8 bases, and the junction held 17 bases outside the gene matches. From germline, CDR1 is SNHLY and CDR2 FYNNEI. The CDR3 covers 16 residues.

This chain uses TRBV19 with TRBJ1-5, with D perhaps TRBD1 (5 bases). The ends were cut back, 5 bases at V and 7 bases at J, with 18 bases in the middle. The CDR3 totals 15 residues. Germline V gene sequence: CDR1 LNHDA, CDR2 SQIVND (reference sequence). The CDR3 DNA reads as TGTGCCAGTAGTCGCACTCCGCAGGCAGGGCAGCCCCAGCATTTT. This gives the protein CASSRTPQAGQPQHF. The whole variable domain, remainder taken from reference TRBV19 and TRBJ1-5, is DGGITQSPKYLFRKEGQNVTLSCEQNLNHDAMYWYRQDPGQGLRLIYYSQIVNDFQKGDIAEGYSVSREKKESFPLTVTSAQKNPTAFYLCASSRTPQAGQPQHFGDGTRLSIL.

Remarks on this clone: The sample holds other DNA sequences that translate to the same CDR3. The V gene is TRBV19, the J gene TRBJ1-2, with 8 bases identical to TRBD1. Germline lookup yields CDR1 LNHDA and CDR2 SQIVND (reference sequence). This CDR3 spans 14 amino acids. V lost 3 bases to trimming and J lost 5 bases; unmatched junction nucleotides: 5. This CDR3 is CASSIGDRGYGYTF. CDR3 nucleotide sequence: TGTGCCAGTAGTATTGGCGACAGGGGATATGGCTACACCTTC.

V usage is TRBV5-4 and J usage is TRBJ2-7; the match to TRBD2 covers 9 bases. V shed 4 bases and J 5 bases; nucleotides not matched to a gene: 4. Looked up from germline, CDR1 is SGHNT and CDR2 is YYREEE (reference sequence). This CDR3 spans 13 amino acids. The DNA for the CDR3 is TGTGCCAGCAGCCTGAGCGGGGGGAACGAGCAGTACTTC. Residues: CASSLSGGNEQYF.